This TCR beta chain was profiled in a study of T cell repertoires in cytomegalovirus infection. Study-wide background: Public signatures in TCR beta pointed to CMV infection and matching HLA type. Study-wide points: There were HLA-C-restricted CMV-specific TCR beta clonotypes dominating the ex vivo response. Cumulative frequency of public TCR beta families picked out carriers of CMV plus the relevant HLA.

The CDR3 covers 10 residues. The germline V gene has CDR1 GTSNPN and CDR2 SVGIG (reference sequence). Trimming pared 1 base from V and 10 bases from J, leaving 7 bases between. Details on this clonotype: Its antigen remains unknown.

From the reads, TCRdb called clonotypes with MiXCR, one entry per CDR3 protein. The table includes roughly 110,000 distinct CDR3 sequences, about a tenth detected once. This rearrangement joins TRBV30 to TRBJ1-2; unclear D gene. Sequencing used PBMCs, sequenced either directly or after in vitro stimulation (not recorded which). This TCR came from a human donor in good health (CMV status not recorded). Some clones in this sample may be carry-over from other donors' samples. CDR3 protein: CAWSGGTYTF. CDR3 in DNA: TGTGCCTGGAGTGGAGGCACCTACACCTTC.